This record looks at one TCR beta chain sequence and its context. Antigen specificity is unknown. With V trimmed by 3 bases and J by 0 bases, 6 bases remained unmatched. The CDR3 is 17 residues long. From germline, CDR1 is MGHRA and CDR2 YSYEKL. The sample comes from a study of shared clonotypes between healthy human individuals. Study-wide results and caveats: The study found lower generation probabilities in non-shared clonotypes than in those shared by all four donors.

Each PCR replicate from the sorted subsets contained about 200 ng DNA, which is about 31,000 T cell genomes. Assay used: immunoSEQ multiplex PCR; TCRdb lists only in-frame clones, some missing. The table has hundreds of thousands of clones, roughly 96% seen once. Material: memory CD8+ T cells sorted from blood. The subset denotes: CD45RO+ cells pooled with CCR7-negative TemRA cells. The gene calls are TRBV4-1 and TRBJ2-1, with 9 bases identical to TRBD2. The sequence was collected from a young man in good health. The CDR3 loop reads CASSQESGRSSYNEQFF. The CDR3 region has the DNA TGCGCCAGCAGCCAGGAGAGCGGGAGGAGCTCCTACAATGAGCAGTTCTTC.